This is a list of T cell receptor beta chains from one sample in a study of T cell responses to AZD1222 COVID-19 vaccine. Here immunoSEQ multiplex PCR was the method, and the copy in TCRdb shows in-frame clones only, minus some. The sample records some 180,000 clones, approximately 93% being singletons. This sample comprised peripheral blood, obtained 28 days after the second AZD1222 dose. These receptors were collected from an adult who received the AZD1222 COVID-19 vaccine. Both conserved end residues are part of each CDR3. The D gene is left open where the match is weak. Clone size is not always given. Where it is, it says once, few, many or a class for expanded clones.

abundance: -
j_gene: TRBJ1-1
d_gene: TRBD1
v_gene: TRBV30
CDR3nt: TGTGCCTGGAGCGACAGGGGTCAAAAGAACACTGAAGCTTTCTTT
CDR3aa: CAWSDRGQKNTEAFF

abundance: -
j_gene: TRBJ2-5
d_gene: -
v_gene: TRBV5-5
CDR3nt: TGTGCCAGCAGCTTGGTAGCCAGGAACCAAGAGACCCAGTACTTC
CDR3aa: CASSLVARNQETQYF

abundance: -
j_gene: TRBJ2-2
d_gene: -
v_gene: TRBV10-1
CDR3nt: TGCGCCAGCAGTGATCGGACCCGTTTACACACCGGGGAGCTGTTTTTT
CDR3aa: CASSDRTRLHTGELFF

abundance: -
j_gene: TRBJ1-1
d_gene: -
v_gene: TRBV21-1
CDR3nt: TGTGCCAGCAGCTACCCCGTAACGGGACAAAAGGCGGTTGAGGCTTTCTTT
CDR3aa: CASSYPVTGQKAVEAFF

abundance: -
j_gene: TRBJ2-3
d_gene: -
v_gene: TRBV5-1
CDR3nt: TGCGCCAGCAGCTTGGTACCTAGAGCGACTGGCACAGATACGCAGTATTTT
CDR3aa: CASSLVPRATGTDTQYF

abundance: -
j_gene: TRBJ2-1
d_gene: -
v_gene: TRBV6-6
CDR3nt: TGTGCCAGCAGTTCCCTTAAGACGGTTATCTACAATGAGCAGTTCTTC
CDR3aa: CASSSLKTVIYNEQFF

abundance: -
j_gene: TRBJ2-3
d_gene: -
v_gene: TRBV4-3
CDR3nt: TGCGCCAGCAGCCGCGCCTCCCCCGACAATACAGATACGCAGTATTTT
CDR3aa: CASSRASPDNTDTQYF

abundance: -
j_gene: TRBJ1-2
d_gene: TRBD1
v_gene: TRBV5-4
CDR3nt: TGTGCCAGCAGCTTGGTGGGACAGGGGAGCTATGGCTACACCTTC
CDR3aa: CASSLVGQGSYGYTF

abundance: -
j_gene: TRBJ2-2
d_gene: -
v_gene: TRBV25-1
CDR3nt: TGTGCCAGCACCCGAAGGACCGGGGGCGGGGAGCTGTTTTTT
CDR3aa: CASTRRTGGGELFF

abundance: -
j_gene: TRBJ2-1
d_gene: -
v_gene: TRBV7-3
CDR3nt: TGTGCCAGCAGCTTAACCGGGGCCCTGGTTTATGAGCAGTTCTTC
CDR3aa: CASSLTGALVYEQFF

abundance: -
j_gene: TRBJ2-3
d_gene: TRBD1
v_gene: TRBV7-8
CDR3nt: TGTGCCAGCAGCTTAGGCAGGGGGACGCAGTATTTT
CDR3aa: CASSLGRGTQYF

abundance: -
j_gene: TRBJ2-4
d_gene: TRBD2
v_gene: TRBV9
CDR3nt: TGTGCCAGCAGCCTAGCGGGGGGAAACATTCAGTACTTC
CDR3aa: CASSLAGGNIQYF

abundance: once
j_gene: TRBJ1-4
d_gene: TRBD1
v_gene: TRBV18
CDR3nt: TGTGCCAGCTCACTCCCGATTAACCGGGACAGGGATGAAAAACTGTTTTTT
CDR3aa: CASSLPINRDRDEKLFF

abundance: -
j_gene: TRBJ2-7
d_gene: -
v_gene: TRBV7-9
CDR3nt: TGTGCCAGCAGCTCGCTAGCGTGGACCTACGAGCAGTACTTC
CDR3aa: CASSSLAWTYEQYF

abundance: -
j_gene: TRBJ1-4
d_gene: -
v_gene: TRBV5-1
CDR3nt: TGCGCCAGCAGCTTGTTTGCAGATGCAACTAATGAAAAACTGTTTTTT
CDR3aa: CASSLFADATNEKLFF

abundance: -
j_gene: TRBJ1-5
d_gene: TRBD1
v_gene: TRBV2
CDR3nt: TGTGCCAGCAAGGGACAGTTCAGCAATCAGCCCCAGCATTTT
CDR3aa: CASKGQFSNQPQHF

abundance: -
j_gene: TRBJ2-7
d_gene: -
v_gene: TRBV5-7
CDR3nt: TGTGCCAGCAGCCCTCTACAGGGCCAGACCCCCTACGAGCAGTACTTC
CDR3aa: CASSPLQGQTPYEQYF

abundance: -
j_gene: TRBJ2-7
d_gene: TRBD1
v_gene: TRBV11-2
CDR3nt: TGTGCCAGCAACTTTCGGACAGGGGGGTCCTACGAGCAGTACTTC
CDR3aa: CASNFRTGGSYEQYF

abundance: -
j_gene: TRBJ2-1
d_gene: TRBD1
v_gene: TRBV28
CDR3nt: TGTGCCAGCAGTTTAAGGGGGCAGTCTAACAATGAGCAGTTCTTC
CDR3aa: CASSLRGQSNNEQFF

abundance: once
j_gene: TRBJ2-1
d_gene: TRBD1
v_gene: TRBV7-8
CDR3nt: TGTGCCAGCAGCACAGGGGGCGGTTACTCCTACAATGAGCAGTTCTTC
CDR3aa: CASSTGGGYSYNEQFF

abundance: -
j_gene: TRBJ1-1
d_gene: TRBD1
v_gene: TRBV29-1
CDR3nt: TGCAGCGTAGTAAGACAGGGCACTGAAGCTTTCTTT
CDR3aa: CSVVRQGTEAFF

abundance: -
j_gene: TRBJ1-4
d_gene: -
v_gene: TRBV27
CDR3nt: TGTGCCAGCAGTTTATTAAGGGGTTCGGGGAGTGAAAAACTGTTTTTT
CDR3aa: CASSLLRGSGSEKLFF

abundance: -
j_gene: TRBJ1-5
d_gene: TRBD1
v_gene: TRBV7-9
CDR3nt: TGTGCCAGCAGCCCCGGGACAGGGGTTAATCAGCCCCAGCATTTT
CDR3aa: CASSPGTGVNQPQHF

abundance: -
j_gene: TRBJ2-5
d_gene: TRBD2
v_gene: TRBV2
CDR3nt: TGTGCCTCCTCGGGGGAACTAGCGTCCCAGTACTTC
CDR3aa: CASSGELASQYF

abundance: -
j_gene: TRBJ2-4
d_gene: TRBD1
v_gene: TRBV19
CDR3nt: TGTGCCTCGAGTAGGGGGCAAGCCAAAAACATTCAGTACTTC
CDR3aa: CASSRGQAKNIQYF

abundance: -
j_gene: TRBJ1-1
d_gene: -
v_gene: TRBV9
CDR3nt: TGTGCCAGCAGCGGGAGCGGAGTGGGGAGCACTGAAGCTTTCTTT
CDR3aa: CASSGSGVGSTEAFF

abundance: -
j_gene: TRBJ2-3
d_gene: -
v_gene: TRBV25-1
CDR3nt: TGTGCCAGCAGTGAAAGGTTTGGGGGTTCGCAGTATTTT
CDR3aa: CASSERFGGSQYF

abundance: -
j_gene: TRBJ2-7
d_gene: TRBD2
v_gene: TRBV7-3
CDR3nt: TGTGCCAGCAGCTTAGTAGGCGGGAGGAACCCCCCTACCTACGAGCAGTACTTC
CDR3aa: CASSLVGGRNPPTYEQYF

abundance: -
j_gene: TRBJ2-3
d_gene: TRBD2
v_gene: TRBV10-3
CDR3nt: TGTGCCATCCGGGGGACTAGCGGGACCTTTGATACGCAGTATTTT
CDR3aa: CAIRGTSGTFDTQYF

abundance: once
j_gene: TRBJ2-7
d_gene: -
v_gene: TRBV27
CDR3nt: TGTGCCAGCAGTTTATATCCGGCCGGGAACCACGAGCAGTACTTC
CDR3aa: CASSLYPAGNHEQYF

abundance: -
j_gene: TRBJ1-1
d_gene: -
v_gene: TRBV20-1
CDR3nt: TGCAGTGCTAGTGGTGGCGCCGGTTTGAACACTGAAGCTTTCTTT
CDR3aa: CSASGGAGLNTEAFF

abundance: -
j_gene: TRBJ2-5
d_gene: -
v_gene: TRBV5-1
CDR3nt: TGCGCCAGCAGCTTGGCCGGGACTCTAGAGACCCAGTACTTC
CDR3aa: CASSLAGTLETQYF

abundance: -
j_gene: TRBJ2-7
d_gene: TRBD2
v_gene: TRBV6-6
CDR3nt: TGTGCCAGCAGTTCAGGGACTAGCGGGAAGCCCGAGCAGTACTTC
CDR3aa: CASSSGTSGKPEQYF

abundance: -
j_gene: TRBJ1-1
d_gene: -
v_gene: TRBV7-2
CDR3nt: TGTGCCAGCAGCTTAGCGGTCCGGACCCAGGCAGCTTTCTTT
CDR3aa: CASSLAVRTQAAFF

abundance: -
j_gene: TRBJ1-5
d_gene: -
v_gene: TRBV12-5
CDR3nt: TGTGCTAGTGGTTCTATACGGACGGGCAATCAGCCCCAGCATTTT
CDR3aa: CASGSIRTGNQPQHF

abundance: -
j_gene: TRBJ2-2
d_gene: -
v_gene: TRBV14
CDR3nt: TGTGCCAGCAGCCTAACAGGGATAGCGAACACCGGGGAGCTGTTTTTT
CDR3aa: CASSLTGIANTGELFF

abundance: -
j_gene: TRBJ2-4
d_gene: TRBD2
v_gene: TRBV4-3
CDR3nt: TGCGCCAGCAGCCAAGAAGTCGGCGGGGGGGCAGCCAAAAACATTCAGTACTTC
CDR3aa: CASSQEVGGGAAKNIQYF

abundance: -
j_gene: TRBJ1-2
d_gene: TRBD1
v_gene: TRBV5-4
CDR3nt: TGTGCCAGCAGCCGGGGACAGGGGCTGGGCTATGGCTACACCTTC
CDR3aa: CASSRGQGLGYGYTF

abundance: -
j_gene: TRBJ2-2
d_gene: -
v_gene: TRBV14
CDR3nt: TGTGCCAGCAGCCAAGATTTGAGGCGGGAGCTGTTTTTT
CDR3aa: CASSQDLRRELFF

abundance: -
j_gene: TRBJ1-2
d_gene: -
v_gene: TRBV25-1
CDR3nt: TGTGCCAGCGAAGGGGGACCGTATGGCTACACCTTC
CDR3aa: CASEGGPYGYTF

abundance: -
j_gene: TRBJ1-2
d_gene: -
v_gene: TRBV6-5
CDR3nt: TGTGCCAGCACTGCCGACGAGGCCCATGGCTACACCTTC
CDR3aa: CASTADEAHGYTF

abundance: few
j_gene: TRBJ2-3
d_gene: -
v_gene: TRBV6-4
CDR3nt: TGTGCCAGCAGTGACACAGCAGGTAGCACAGATACGCAGTATTTT
CDR3aa: CASSDTAGSTDTQYF

abundance: -
j_gene: TRBJ1-2
d_gene: TRBD1
v_gene: TRBV5-1
CDR3nt: TGCGCCAGCAGCTCCTCTCGGGACAGGGGATATACTAACTATGGCTACACCTTC
CDR3aa: CASSSSRDRGYTNYGYTF

abundance: -
j_gene: TRBJ1-6
d_gene: -
v_gene: TRBV6-2/TRBV6-3
CDR3nt: TGTGCCAGCAGTTACCGGGACCCCTATAATTCACCCCTCCACTTT
CDR3aa: CASSYRDPYNSPLHF

abundance: -
j_gene: TRBJ2-5
d_gene: TRBD2
v_gene: TRBV5-1
CDR3nt: TGCGCCAGCAGCTTGCTAGCGGGAGATGAGACCCAGTACTTC
CDR3aa: CASSLLAGDETQYF

abundance: -
j_gene: TRBJ1-2
d_gene: -
v_gene: TRBV25-1
CDR3nt: TGTGCCAGCAGTTCAGGGTTTGGCTACACCTTC
CDR3aa: CASSSGFGYTF

abundance: -
j_gene: TRBJ1-1
d_gene: -
v_gene: TRBV3-1/TRBV3-2
CDR3nt: TGTGCCAGCAGCCTTGGCCTGATTAGGAACACTGAAGCTTTCTTT
CDR3aa: CASSLGLIRNTEAFF

abundance: -
j_gene: TRBJ2-6
d_gene: TRBD1
v_gene: TRBV19
CDR3nt: TGTGCCAGTAGTCCAGGACAGGGGGCCTCAGGGGCCAACGTCCTGACTTTC
CDR3aa: CASSPGQGASGANVLTF

abundance: -
j_gene: TRBJ1-2
d_gene: -
v_gene: TRBV24-1
CDR3nt: TGTGCCACCAGTGACGGCCAGCGTGGCTACACCTTC
CDR3aa: CATSDGQRGYTF

abundance: -
j_gene: TRBJ2-1
d_gene: -
v_gene: TRBV9
CDR3nt: TGTGCCAGCAGCGTAGGTTTTAGAATAAACAATGAGCAGTTCTTC
CDR3aa: CASSVGFRINNEQFF